A single sample is the source of the 10 T cell receptor beta chains below, sequenced in a study of cytomegalovirus exposure and HLA in healthy donors. Clones were sequenced by immunoSEQ multiplex PCR, and TCRdb holds only the in-frame ones, with some missing. This repertoire shows fewer than 300,000 clones, around nine tenths found once; its top ten account for approximately 0.9%. The sequenced sample was PBMCs. Receptors were obtained from a woman aged 18-30 years in good health and CMV-seronegative.

The chain carries TRBV7-6 and TRBJ2-2; 9 nucleotides align to TRBD1. Trimming took 3 bases from V and 5 from J; bases not matched to a gene: 7. The V gene's germline CDR1 is SGHVS and CDR2 FNYEAQ. CDR3 size: 16 residues. This CDR3 reads CASSFPGQGKTGELFF. The CDR3 DNA sequence: TGTGCCAGCAGCTTCCCGGGACAGGGAAAAACCGGGGAGCTGTTTTTT.

The V call is TRBV2, the J call TRBJ1-6; the D is unclear. Trimming stripped 0 bases from V and 7 bases from J, with 7 bases between. This CDR3 spans 14 amino acids. CDR1 and CDR2 (germline): SNHLY, FYNNEI. The CDR3 DNA reads as TGTGCCAGCAGTGAAGCAGGAGAGAATTCACCCCTCCACTTT. Its protein is CASSEAGENSPLHF.

CDR3 nucleotides: TGTGCCAGCAGGTCCGGACTAGCGGGACTCTACAATGAGCAGTTCTTC. It encodes CASRSGLAGLYNEQFF. The V and J genes are TRBV28 and TRBJ2-1; 12 bases are shared with TRBD2. The ends lost 6 bases at V and 3 bases at J; junction bases unmatched: 6. The CDR3 loop spans 16 amino acids. Germline V lookup: CDR1 MDHEN, CDR2 SYDVKM.

This clone showed up just once. The rearrangement joins TRBV2 to TRBJ1-2, with D uncertain. Germline-derived CDR1 and CDR2 are SNHLY and FYNNEI. The CDR3 runs to 13 residues. The V and J ends lost 6 bases and 0 bases respectively, with 8 bases between them. This chain's CDR3 is CASSRVSNYGYTF. The DNA of the CDR3 is TGTGCCAGCAGCCGGGTCTCTAACTATGGCTACACCTTC. The variable domain in full, completed from reference TRBV2 and TRBJ1-2, reads EPEVTQTPSHQVTQMGQEVILRCVPISNHLYFYWYRQILGQKVEFLVSFYNNEISEKSEIFDDQFSVERPDGSNFTLKIRSTKLEDSAMYFCASSRVSNYGYTFGSGTRLTVV.

V gene TRBV15 combines with J gene TRBJ2-2; a weak D match, TRBD1 (6 bases). The V gene's germline CDR1 is LNHNV and CDR2 YYDKDF (reference sequence). Trimming cost V 5 bases and J 0 bases, with 34 bases left between them. The CDR3 sequence is 23 residues long. The CDR3 spells CATSVRDKTYPTSSAPNTGELFF. CDR3 coding DNA: TGTGCCACCAGCGTCCGGGACAAAACCTATCCAACCTCCTCCGCCCCGAACACCGGGGAGCTGTTTTTT.

The chain uses TRBV5-6 and TRBJ1-1; 7 bases align to TRBD1. The CDR3 is 15 amino acids. V lost 4 bases to trimming and J lost 1 base; unmatched junction nucleotides: 7. Germline CDR1 reads SGHDT; CDR2 reads YYEEEE. The CDR3 DNA reads as TGTGCCAGCAGCGCAGGGGGGATATCGAACACTGAAGCTTTCTTT. This codes for CASSAGGISNTEAFF.

V is TRBV5-4 and J is TRBJ1-2, with 8 bases aligning to TRBD1. After removal of 3 bases from V and 0 bases from J, the junction contained 1 base not matched to a gene. From germline, CDR1 is SGHNT and CDR2 YYREEE (reference sequence). The CDR3 is 14 amino acids. CDR3 nucleotide sequence: TGTGCCAGCAGCTCGGGACAGGCTAACTATGGCTACACCTTC. This gives the protein CASSSGQANYGYTF.

The chain joins TRBV25-1 to TRBJ1-5, with a possible D match to TRBD1 (5 bases). CDR1 and CDR2 (germline): MGHDK, SYGVNS. The CDR3 is made up of 15 amino acids. The ends were cut back, 4 bases at V and 4 bases at J, with 14 bases in the middle. CDR3 loop: CASSGRGGGNQPQHF. The CDR3 region has the DNA TGTGCCAGCAGTGGGCGTGGGGGGGGTAATCAGCCCCAGCATTTT.

The V gene is TRBV7-2, the J gene TRBJ1-1; D gene unclear. The CDR3 runs 16 residues. Germline V lookup: CDR1 SGHTA, CDR2 FQGNSA. V dropped 5 bases and J dropped 6 bases, with 22 bases sitting between them. The chain's CDR3 is CASSRPQEDKFPEAFF. In DNA form, the CDR3 reads TGTGCCAGCAGCCGTCCACAAGAAGACAAGTTCCCTGAAGCTTTCTTT. Full variable domain (rest looked up from reference TRBV7-2 and TRBJ1-1): GAGVSQSPSNKVTEKGKDVELRCDPISGHTALYWYRQSLGQGLEFLIYFQGNSAPDKSGLPSDRFSAERTGGSVSTLTIQRTQQEDSAVYLCASSRPQEDKFPEAFFGQGTRLTVV.

The CDR3 DNA reads as TGCGCCAGCAGCTTGGTGGCTAGCGGGACCCACGAGCAGTACTTC. Amino acid sequence: CASSLVASGTHEQYF. V usage is TRBV5-1 and J usage is TRBJ2-7, with 9 nucleotides matching TRBD2. V lost 0 bases, J lost 5 bases, and 6 bases stayed unmatched. Germline loops: CDR1 SGHRS, CDR2 YFSETQ. The length of the CDR3 is 15 residues.